These 28 T cell receptor beta chains were all obtained from the same sample, sequenced in a study of T cell responses to AZD1222 COVID-19 vaccine. Only in-frame clones appear in the TCRdb table, and some are missing; sequencing was by immunoSEQ multiplex PCR. The data hold around 140,000 clones, with 80% to 90% observed a single time. Specimen: peripheral blood, collected on day 0 of AZD1222 vaccination. These receptors all come from an adult in good health.

This chain joins TRBV5-1 and TRBJ2-7, with TRBD1 matching 9 bases. The germline V gene encodes CDR1 SGHRS and CDR2 YFSETQ. V gave up 4 bases and J gave up 1 base; unmatched junction bases: 6. The CDR3 consists of 15 residues. The CDR3 loop is CASSVLGQGSYEQYF. The CDR3 nucleotides read TGCGCCAGCAGCGTCCTCGGACAGGGGTCCTACGAGCAGTACTTC.

To note about this clone: This sample also contains other DNA sequences that code for the same CDR3. This rearrangement joins TRBV2 to TRBJ1-5; D is unresolved. The CDR3 is made up of 13 amino acids. V lost 7 bases and J 4 bases, leaving 11 bases between the germline ends. The germline V gene has CDR1 SNHLY and CDR2 FYNNEI. The CDR3 DNA follows: TGTGCCAGCATGTGGCAGGTAAATCAGCCCCAGCATTTT. It encodes CASMWQVNQPQHF.

In its sample, this clone was seen once. The genes are TRBV9 and TRBJ2-5; 10 bases fit TRBD1. Trimming removed 1 base from V and 1 base from J; junction bases left unmatched: 4. The CDR3 sequence is 16 residues long. Per germline, CDR1 SGDLS and CDR2 YYNGEE. This CDR3 is CASSVTGTGVQETQYF. CDR3 sequence (DNA): TGTGCCAGCAGCGTAACCGGGACAGGGGTCCAAGAGACCCAGTACTTC.

V gene TRBV19 combines with J gene TRBJ2-3; a possible D gene is TRBD1 (6 bases). The germline V gene encodes CDR1 LNHDA and CDR2 SQIVND (reference sequence). The CDR3 is made up of 13 amino acids. The V end was cut by 7 bases, the J end by 0 bases, with 8 bases between. The CDR3 loop reads CASNRVSTDTQYF. CDR3 nucleotides: TGTGCCAGTAACAGGGTGAGCACAGATACGCAGTATTTT. Combining the CDR3 with reference TRBV19 and TRBJ2-3 gives the whole variable domain DGGITQSPKYLFRKEGQNVTLSCEQNLNHDAMYWYRQDPGQGLRLIYYSQIVNDFQKGDIAEGYSVSREKKESFPLTVTSAQKNPTAFYLCASNRVSTDTQYFGPGTRLTVL.

This rearrangement joins TRBV12-3 or TRBV12-4 to TRBJ1-2; D unresolved. This CDR3 has 13 amino acids. The V end lost 6 bases, the J end lost 8 bases, and 16 bases lay between the germline ends. CDR3 coding DNA: TGTGCCAGCAGCCTCGACACCTACTTGGGCTACACCTTC. Its translation is CASSLDTYLGYTF.

The V call is TRBV4-1, the J call TRBJ2-3, with D maybe TRBD1 (5 bases). Germline V CDR1 and CDR2: MGHRA, YSYEKL. Trimming pared 4 bases from V and 1 base from J, leaving 6 bases between. The CDR3 totals 13 residues. Here the CDR3 reads CASSLQGTDTQYF. CDR3 in DNA: TGCGCCAGCAGCCTACAGGGCACAGATACGCAGTATTTT.

The chain couples TRBV2 to TRBJ1-5, with D unresolved. Deletions cut 4 bases from V and 6 bases from J, with 16 bases between. Looked up from germline, CDR1 is SNHLY and CDR2 is FYNNEI. This CDR3 contains 15 residues. This chain's CDR3 is CASSGEEASVQPQHF. CDR3 nucleotides: TGTGCCAGCAGTGGAGAGGAGGCCAGTGTTCAGCCCCAGCATTTT.

The genes are TRBV11-2 and TRBJ2-5; 10 positions agree with TRBD2. J lost 4 bases, V lost 2 bases, and 1 base had no gene match. The germline V gene encodes CDR1 SGHAT and CDR2 FQNNGV. The CDR3 runs to 14 residues. CDR3 nucleotide sequence: TGTGCCAGCAGCTTAAGACTAGCGGGAGAGACCCAGTACTTC. Translating it yields CASSLRLAGETQYF.

V and J are TRBV18 and TRBJ2-2, with D unresolved. This CDR3 is built from 15 residues. Looked up from germline, CDR1 is KGHSH and CDR2 is LQKENI. V gave up 1 base and J gave up 0 bases, with 6 bases separating them. The CDR3 spells CASSPQGANTGELFF. The CDR3 nucleotides read TGTGCCAGCTCACCACAGGGCGCGAACACCGGGGAGCTGTTTTTT.

This chain joins TRBV19 and TRBJ2-2, with D perhaps assigned TRBD1 or TRBD2 (6 bases each). The V gene's germline CDR1 is LNHDA and CDR2 SQIVND (reference sequence). V lost 3 bases and J 1 base, leaving 12 bases between the germline ends. This CDR3 has 16 residues. The CDR3 sequence: CASSMTGAGNTGELFF. The CDR3, as DNA: TGTGCCAGTAGTATGACGGGGGCAGGGAACACCGGGGAGCTGTTTTTT.

This clone was seen just once. This chain links TRBV6-5 with TRBJ2-1; the match to TRBD1 covers 7 bases. The CDR3 loop spans 15 amino acids. Trimming cost V 5 bases and J 5 bases; bases outside gene matches: 9. The germline V gene encodes CDR1 MNHEY and CDR2 SVGAGI. The CDR3 DNA follows: TGTGCCAGCAGTAAATTCCGGGACAGAAACAATGAGCAGTTCTTC. Translating gives CASSKFRDRNNEQFF.

V usage is TRBV9 and J usage is TRBJ2-7, with TRBD1 matching 11 bases. V dropped 4 bases and J dropped 3; count of bases not matched to a gene: 9. The germline CDR1 and CDR2 sequences are SGDLS and YYNGEE. The CDR3 is 16 amino acids. The CDR3 nucleotides read TGTGCCAGCAGCCCCCATCCCGGGACAGGGGGCTACGAGCAGTACTTC. Its translation is CASSPHPGTGGYEQYF.

CDR3 bases: TGCGCCAGCAGCTTGAGGGGGCCTAATGAAAAACTGTTTTTT. Its translation is CASSLRGPNEKLFF. This sequence joins TRBV5-1 and TRBJ1-4; TRBD1 matches at 7 bases. Germline CDR1 SGHRS, CDR2 YFSETQ. J gave up 3 bases and V 1 base, and 0 bases lay outside the gene matches. The CDR3 has 14 amino acids.

The J gene is TRBJ2-1, the V gene TRBV11-3, with D unresolved. Trimming removed 1 base at V and 5 bases at J, with 12 bases between. The germline V gene encodes CDR1 SGHNT and CDR2 YENEEA. This CDR3 is 15 amino acids long. The CDR3 loop reads CASSLGPRRNNEQFF. In DNA, the CDR3 is TGTGCCAGCAGCTTAGGACCTCGACGTAACAATGAGCAGTTCTTC.

The chain carries TRBV2 and TRBJ2-3; D ambiguous. CDR1 is SNHLY, CDR2 FYNNEI, per germline. This CDR3 has 10 residues. The V and J ends lost 8 bases and 5 bases respectively, with 5 bases between them. The chain's CDR3 is CASSGDTQYF. The CDR3 bases are TGTGCCAGCTCGGGAGATACGCAGTATTTT.

This chain joins TRBV18 and TRBJ1-1; TRBD1 might be the D (5 bases). Germline V CDR1 and CDR2: KGHSH, LQKENI. This CDR3 region has 16 residues. V gave up 2 bases and J gave up 8 bases, with 21 bases separating them. CDR3 DNA: TGTGCCAGCTCACCAACAGGCCTGATGGGCGGGAGCGAAGCTTTCTTT. It yields the protein CASSPTGLMGGSEAFF.

The chain has TRBV19 and TRBJ1-2, with 8 bases identical to TRBD1. After removal of 5 bases from V and 0 bases from J, the junction contained 5 bases not matched to a gene. Germline lookup yields CDR1 LNHDA and CDR2 SQIVND (reference sequence). The length of the CDR3 is 15 residues. In DNA form, the CDR3 reads TGTGCCAGTAGTGCCTGGACAGGGCCTAACTATGGCTACACCTTC. It is translated as CASSAWTGPNYGYTF.

The rearrangement links TRBV30 to TRBJ1-6; D is perhaps TRBD1 (6 bases). V was pared by 2 bases and J by 7 bases, with 15 bases between. Germline values: CDR1 GTSNPN, CDR2 SVGIG (reference sequence). The CDR3 contains 15 residues. In nucleotides, the CDR3 is TGTGCCTGGAGTCGGCGGGGGGCGAAAAATTCACCCCTCCACTTT. Encoded protein: CAWSRRGAKNSPLHF.

This chain uses TRBV6-7 with TRBJ1-5; D remains ambiguous. TRBV6-7 is an ORF, with its function uncertain. This CDR3 comprises 14 residues. V was trimmed by 1 base and J by 2 bases, leaving 6 bases between them. As DNA, the CDR3 is TGTGCCAGCAGTTACTTGTATGGCAATCAGCCCCAGCATTTT. Residues: CASSYLYGNQPQHF.

The chain has TRBV14 and TRBJ2-2, with 10 bases that match TRBD2. The V gene end was trimmed by 10 bases and the J gene end by 4 bases; junction bases not matched to a gene: 18. The CDR3 covers 18 residues. The V gene's germline CDR1 is SGHDN and CDR2 FVKESK. The CDR3 nucleotides read TGTGCCACCTTCGACTATGACAAGCGGGGGGGTTGCACCGGGGAGCTGTTTTTT. Its protein product is CATFDYDKRGGCTGELFF.

The CDR3 region has the DNA TGCGCCAGCAGCTTGATGGGGGGCGGATGGCGCACTGAAGCTTTCTTT. This encodes CASSLMGGGWRTEAFF. V gene TRBV5-1 combines with J gene TRBJ1-1, with D possibly TRBD1 on 6 matching bases. The CDR3 runs to 16 residues. V lost 1 base, J lost 4 bases, and 17 bases lay in between. Germline loops: CDR1 SGHRS, CDR2 YFSETQ.

DNA for the CDR3: TGTGCCAGCTCAAGTCCTAGCCCCTACAATGAGCAGTTCTTC. It is translated as CASSSPSPYNEQFF. The chain links TRBV18 to TRBJ2-1; tentatively, D is TRBD2 (5 bases). The CDR3 is 14 residues long. Germline CDR1 and CDR2: KGHSH and LQKENI. Trimming shortened V by 5 bases and J by 2 bases, and 10 bases separated the two germline ends.

The chain combines TRBV10-3 with TRBJ2-7, with 12 nucleotides matching TRBD2. J lost 0 bases, V lost 6 bases, and 6 bases had no gene match. The CDR3 loop spans 16 amino acids. CDR1 ENHRY and CDR2 SYGVKD come from the germline V gene. CDR3 region: CAISLGLAGSSYEQYF. The CDR3 DNA sequence: TGTGCCATCAGCCTCGGACTAGCGGGGAGCTCCTACGAGCAGTACTTC.

The V call is TRBV18, the J call TRBJ2-7, with 13 positions matching TRBD2. Germline CDR1 KGHSH, CDR2 LQKENI. This CDR3 has 16 amino acids. Trimming removed 5 bases from V and 1 base from J; junction bases left unmatched: 5. The CDR3 region has the DNA TGTGCCAGCTCAACGGGACTAGCGGGACTATCCTACGAGCAGTACTTC. It encodes CASSTGLAGLSYEQYF.

This chain joins TRBV19 and TRBJ1-2; D not certain. The CDR3 length is 14 residues. V lost 2 bases to trimming and J lost 5 bases, with 12 bases between them. Germline CDR1 is LNHDA and CDR2 is SQIVND (reference sequence). The CDR3 sequence is CASSINQYLYGYTF. The CDR3 DNA is TGTGCCAGTAGTATAAACCAGTACTTATATGGCTACACCTTC.

The V gene is TRBV11-3, the J gene TRBJ1-1, with unresolved D. The CDR3 spans 13 residues. V gave up 5 bases and J gave up 3 bases, with 10 bases separating them. Germline assignment: CDR1 SGHNT and CDR2 YENEEA. CDR3 sequence reads: CASSPESHTEAFF. CDR3 sequence (DNA): TGTGCCAGCAGCCCCGAGTCGCACACTGAAGCTTTCTTT.

The V gene is TRBV27, the J gene TRBJ2-1, with no clear D. The CDR3 extends over 16 amino acids. The germline V gene encodes CDR1 MNHEY and CDR2 SMNVEV (reference sequence). V shed 8 bases and J shed 4 bases, with 21 bases lying between them. CDR3 amino acids: CASASAPDQGYNEQFF. As DNA, the CDR3 is TGTGCCAGCGCGTCGGCCCCTGACCAAGGATACAATGAGCAGTTCTTC.

The chain carries TRBV30 and TRBJ2-3; no firm D call. V shed 4 bases and J shed 3 bases, with 8 bases lying between them. This CDR3 region has 12 residues. Germline V gives CDR1 GTSNPN, CDR2 SVGIG (reference sequence). Here the CDR3 reads CAWTPPTDTQYF. The CDR3 DNA is TGTGCCTGGACCCCCCCAACAGATACGCAGTATTTT.